Each of the 22 T cell receptor beta chains below was sequenced from the same sample in a study of shared clonotypes between healthy human individuals. This table comes from immunoSEQ multiplex PCR, and its TCRdb copy is limited to in-frame clones, with some not included. There are over 2 million clones in the sample; roughly 96% occur only once, and roughly 0.13% lies in the top ten. Sequenced sample: naive CD4+ T cells sorted from blood. The sample's subset: CD45RA+ positively selected. The receptors stem from a man aged 18-30 years in good health.

CDR3 nucleotides: TGTGCCAGCAGCCCGGAGACAGGGAGGACAGATACGCAGTATTTT. Translated, it gives CASSPETGRTDTQYF. The J gene is TRBJ2-3, the V gene TRBV5-4; tentatively, D is TRBD1 (7 bases). The CDR3 consists of 15 residues. V was clipped by 4 bases and J by 3 bases, with 15 bases between them. CDR1 is SGHNT, CDR2 YYREEE, per germline (reference sequence). Using reference TRBV5-4 and TRBJ2-3 for the parts outside the CDR3, the full variable domain is ETGVTQSPTHLIKTRGQQVTLRCSSQSGHNTVSWYQQALGQGPQFIFQYYREEENGRGNFPPRFSGLQFPNYSSELNVNALELDDSALYLCASSPETGRTDTQYFGPGTRLTVL.

V and J are TRBV6-1 and TRBJ2-2, with D possibly TRBD2 on 6 matching bases. Trimming left V 1 base short and J 5 bases short, with 14 bases between. Germline CDR1 and CDR2: MNHNS and SASEGT. This CDR3 region has 16 residues. The CDR3: CASSEVAGRWTGELFF. Here the CDR3 DNA reads TGTGCCAGCAGTGAAGTTGCAGGGAGGTGGACCGGGGAGCTGTTTTTT.

The chain has TRBV29-1 and TRBJ1-1, with 9 bases aligning to TRBD1. The trim removed 7 bases at V and 1 base at J, leaving 7 bases unmatched. CDR1 and CDR2 (germline): SQVTM, ANQGSEA. The CDR3 has 14 residues. CDR3 region: CSGDREPSNTEAFF. CDR3 in DNA: TGCAGCGGGGACAGGGAACCCTCGAACACTGAAGCTTTCTTT.

The chain joins TRBV6-5 to TRBJ2-7; D is perhaps TRBD2 (5 bases). The ends were cut back, 6 bases at V and 3 bases at J, with 12 bases in the middle. The CDR3 sequence is 13 residues long. The germline gives CDR1 MNHEY, CDR2 SVGAGI. The CDR3 DNA reads TGTGCCAGCAGACTCGGGGTATTCTACGAGCAGTACTTC. Protein sequence: CASRLGVFYEQYF.

The chain recombines TRBV5-6 with TRBJ1-4; 7 bases agree with TRBD1. The CDR3 covers 15 residues. The germline V gene encodes CDR1 SGHDT and CDR2 YYEEEE. The ends lost 1 base at V and 4 bases at J; junction bases unmatched: 4. The CDR3 loop reads CASSLMYRGNEKLFF. In nucleotides, the CDR3 is TGTGCCAGCAGCTTGATGTACAGGGGTAATGAAAAACTGTTTTTT.

This chain joins TRBV12-5 and TRBJ2-5, with 7 bases matching TRBD1. V gave up 1 base and J gave up 2 bases; unmatched junction bases: 4. There are 15 residues in the CDR3. The V gene's germline CDR1 is LGHNT and CDR2 FRNRAP. The CDR3 region has the DNA TGTGCTAGTGGTTTGGATCTGGGACAGCAAGAGACCCAGTACTTC. Translation: CASGLDLGQQETQYF.

The chain couples TRBV2 to TRBJ1-1, with D perhaps TRBD1 (6 bases). The CDR3 is made up of 15 amino acids. The V gene lost 1 base and the J gene lost 1 base, with 10 bases spanning the gap. Germline values: CDR1 SNHLY, CDR2 FYNNEI. The CDR3: CASSEVGGPNTEAFF. The CDR3 DNA sequence: TGTGCCAGCAGTGAAGTGGGGGGCCCGAACACTGAAGCTTTCTTT.

The rearrangement joins TRBV7-2 to TRBJ2-1; 13 bases are a match to TRBD2. CDR1 is SGHTA and CDR2 is FQGNSA in the germline V gene. V trimming: 4 bases; J trimming: 7 bases; junction bases outside the gene matches: 7. This CDR3 has 16 amino acids. The CDR3: CASSSRTSGSINEQFF. CDR3 nucleotides: TGTGCCAGCAGCTCAAGGACTAGCGGGAGTATAAATGAGCAGTTCTTC.

The rearrangement uses TRBV6-5 and TRBJ2-7; possibly TRBD1 for D (6 bases). CDR1 is MNHEY, CDR2 SVGAGI, per germline. The CDR3 is made up of 14 amino acids. The V end was cut by 8 bases, the J end by 3 bases, with 17 bases between. The CDR3, as DNA: TGTGCCAGCTGTACCTGGACAGAGAACTACGAGCAGTACTTC. This gives the protein CASCTWTENYEQYF.

The V gene is TRBV7-3, the J gene TRBJ1-1; D is undetermined. V gave up 1 base and J gave up 4 bases, with 7 bases separating them. The CDR3 loop spans 13 amino acids. Germline V gene lookup returns CDR1 SGHTA and CDR2 FQGTGA. CDR3 loop: CASSLKRGTEAFF. In DNA, the CDR3 is TGTGCCAGCAGCTTAAAGAGAGGCACTGAAGCTTTCTTT.

The J gene is TRBJ1-2, the V gene TRBV30; D is undetermined. CDR3 length: 14 amino acids. The ends were cut back, 4 bases at V and 7 bases at J, with 19 bases in the middle. The germline V gene has CDR1 GTSNPN and CDR2 SVGIG (reference sequence). DNA for the CDR3: TGTGCCTGGATACACCTAGGGATGGCGGGTGGCTACACCTTC. As protein: CAWIHLGMAGGYTF.

This clone was found once. The J gene is TRBJ2-7, the V gene TRBV7-8; D is uncertain. The ends were cut back, 5 bases at V and 4 bases at J, with 21 bases in the middle. There are 16 residues in the CDR3. CDR1 is SGHVS and CDR2 is FQNEAQ in the germline V gene. CDR3: CASSHTPLSPNYEQYF. CDR3 sequence (DNA): TGTGCCAGCAGCCATACCCCTCTCTCCCCGAATTACGAGCAGTACTTC.

The V call is TRBV6-6, the J call TRBJ2-3; 7 nucleotides agree with TRBD1. The CDR3 contains 15 residues. Germline trimming cut 2 bases from V and 4 bases from J; bases unmatched to any gene: 6. CDR1 is MNHNY and CDR2 is SVGAGI in the germline V gene (reference sequence). The CDR3, as DNA: TGTGCCAGCAGTTACGGGGACAGACTTCCAGATACGCAGTATTTT. Protein sequence: CASSYGDRLPDTQYF.

V is TRBV6-1 and J is TRBJ1-4; the match to TRBD1 covers 7 bases. The CDR3 covers 15 residues. V dropped 5 bases and J dropped 7; count of bases not matched to a gene: 10. Germline V lookup: CDR1 MNHNS, CDR2 SASEGT. CDR3 nucleotide sequence: TGTGCCAGCAGTCCAACAGGGGCCAGACGTGAAAAACTGTTTTTT. This codes for CASSPTGARREKLFF.

The count of this clone is one. The rearrangement joins TRBV12-1 to TRBJ1-5; the table's D call, TRBD1, has no DNA check behind it. TRBV12-1 is an annotated pseudogene. This CDR3 spans 16 amino acids. CDR3 sequence (DNA): TGTGCCAGCAGCTTTGGGGACAGGGAGGTGGATCAGCCCCAGCATTTT. Its protein is CASSFGDREVDQPQHF.

The chain is built from TRBV30 and TRBJ2-7; 7 positions match TRBD1. Unmatched junction bases numbered 12, after V lost 1 base and J lost 6 bases. This CDR3 has 15 residues. CDR1 is GTSNPN and CDR2 is SVGIG in the germline V gene (reference sequence). CDR3 amino acids: CAWSELDRSFSEQYF. The CDR3 DNA reads TGTGCCTGGAGTGAGTTGGACAGGTCGTTTTCCGAGCAGTACTTC.

Concerning this clone: Different DNA sequences within this sample yield the same CDR3. The rearrangement joins TRBV7-9 to TRBJ1-4; the D gene is possibly TRBD1 (5 bases). With 5 bases removed from V and 0 bases from J, the gap between germline ends came to 10 bases. Germline-derived CDR1 and CDR2 are SEHNR and FQNEAQ (reference sequence). This CDR3 spans 15 amino acids. CDR3 residues: CASSRQGATNEKLFF. For the CDR3, the DNA is TGTGCCAGCAGCCGTCAGGGTGCAACTAATGAAAAACTGTTTTTT.

The genes are TRBV6-6 and TRBJ2-3; 8 positions match TRBD2. Trimming cost V 2 bases and J 7 bases; bases outside gene matches: 5. The CDR3 is made up of 14 amino acids. Germline V gives CDR1 MNHNY, CDR2 SVGAGI (reference sequence). CDR3 amino acids: CASSYVTGGHTQYF. The DNA of the CDR3 is TGTGCCAGCAGTTACGTAACGGGAGGGCATACGCAGTATTTT.

The chain links TRBV18 to TRBJ1-5; D is possibly TRBD1 (5 bases). Germline CDR1 reads KGHSH; CDR2 reads LQKENI. Trimming left V 6 bases short and J 1 base short, with 10 bases between. The CDR3 is made up of 14 amino acids. CDR3 sequence: CASSSGKSNQPQHF. CDR3 coding DNA: TGTGCCAGCTCTTCAGGGAAAAGCAATCAGCCCCAGCATTTT.

This chain uses TRBV1 with TRBJ2-6; TRBD2 is taken as the D call from the table, unchecked against the DNA. TRBV1 is classified as a pseudogene. The CDR3 is made up of 17 amino acids. The DNA for the CDR3 is TGCACCAGCAGGATTCGCGGTGTACAAAGTCGGGCCAACGTCCTGACTTTC. It specifies CTSRIRGVQSRANVLTF.

V is TRBV7-9 and J is TRBJ2-7; TRBD1 aligns across 7 bases. With V trimmed by 5 bases and J by 3 bases, 13 bases remained unmatched. Looked up from germline, CDR1 is SEHNR and CDR2 is FQNEAQ (reference sequence). The CDR3 consists of 16 residues. The CDR3: CASSPHYDRDLYEQYF. DNA for the CDR3: TGTGCCAGCAGCCCCCATTACGACAGGGACCTCTACGAGCAGTACTTC. The full variable domain, its missing parts supplied by reference TRBV7-9 and TRBJ2-7, is DTGVSQNPRHKITKRGQNVTFRCDPISEHNRLYWYRQTLGQGPEFLTYFQNEAQLEKSRLLSDRFSAERPKGSFSTLEIQRTEQGDSAMYLCASSPHYDRDLYEQYFGPGTRLTVT.

The chain is built from TRBV10-3 and TRBJ1-1; D is possibly TRBD1 (6 bases). The CDR3 is made up of 12 amino acids. Germline V CDR1 and CDR2: ENHRY, SYGVKD. V lost 10 bases, J lost 5 bases, and 14 bases lay in between. CDR3 sequence (DNA): TGTGCCACCCGCCCAGGGGTAACTGAAGCTTTCTTT. It yields the protein CATRPGVTEAFF.